The rows below give T cell receptor beta chains drawn from one sample of a study of spatial heterogeneity in lung cancer. TCRdb fed the 5' RACE reads into MiXCR, producing one record per CDR3 protein. The sample shows about 85,000 distinct CDR3 sequences, approximately 20% of them seen only once. The sequencing used PBMCs, collected at surgery. The receptors were sampled from a male donor with early-stage non-small cell lung cancer. Both conserved end residues are part of each CDR3. D genes are given only for firm matches. Not every row has a clone size; where given, it reads once, few, many or a size class.

d_gene	abundance	v_gene	j_gene	CDR3nt	CDR3aa
NA	few	TRBV29-1	TRBJ2-5	TGCAGCGCTACCCTAACCCCGCAAGAGACCCAGTACTTC	CSATLTPQETQYF
NA	NA	TRBV12-3/TRBV12-4	TRBJ2-7	TGTGCCAGCAGTCCCCGGGGGAACGAGCAGTACTTC	CASSPRGNEQYF
NA	few	TRBV27	TRBJ2-1	TGTGCCAGCAGTTTAGGATGGGTCCGCAATGAGCAGTTCTTC	CASSLGWVRNEQFF
NA	NA	TRBV24-1	TRBJ2-1	TGTGCCACCGCTACCCAGATGAATGAGCAGTTCTTC	CATATQMNEQFF
NA	NA	TRBV28	TRBJ1-6	TGTGCCACCGGGGGTTCCTATAATTCACCCCTCCACTTT	CATGGSYNSPLHF
TRBD2	many	TRBV29-1	TRBJ2-7	TGCAGCGTCCCACTAGCGGGGAGGCACGAGCAGTACTTC	CSVPLAGRHEQYF
TRBD1	NA	TRBV6-2/TRBV6-3	TRBJ1-1	TGTGCCAGCAGTTACTCCCCCGCGACAGGGGAAGCTTTCTTT	CASSYSPATGEAFF
NA	NA	TRBV20-1	TRBJ2-7	TGCAGTGCTAGAGCCAACCGGGCAGGGGAGGTCTACGAGCAGTACTTC	CSARANRAGEVYEQYF
TRBD1	NA	TRBV27	TRBJ1-6	TGTGCCAGCAGTCCCTTGACAGGGGGCAATTCACCCCTCCACTTT	CASSPLTGGNSPLHF
NA	NA	TRBV29-1	TRBJ1-1	TGCAGTGCCGCCCCCACTGAAGCTTTCTTT	CSAAPTEAFF
TRBD1	few	TRBV12-5	TRBJ1-5	TGTGCTAGTGGCCCCGGGACAGGAGGCAATCAGCCCCAGCATTTT	CASGPGTGGNQPQHF
TRBD1	few	TRBV20-1	TRBJ2-2	TGCAGTGCTCGGGACAGGACGAACACCGGGGAGCTGTTTTTT	CSARDRTNTGELFF
TRBD2	NA	TRBV6-2/TRBV6-3	TRBJ2-5	TGTGCCAGCACAGGGACTAGCGGGATCCAAGAGACCCAGTACTTC	CASTGTSGIQETQYF
NA	NA	TRBV5-1	TRBJ1-5	TGCGCCAGCAGTCCAATCATGGACGCGAACAGGCCCCAGCATTTT	CASSPIMDANRPQHF